The present T cell receptor (beta chain) was sequenced within a study of PD-1 blockade in classical Hodgkin lymphoma. Study-wide findings and caveats: Reasons behind the repertoire differences stay unclear, perhaps disease activity or earlier therapy. By cycle point C4D1, TCR diversity had risen significantly in CD4+ cells (but not CD8+ cells).

Every one of the patients relapsed after autologous stem cell transplantation (brentuximab vedotin exposure was variable). Only in-frame clones appear in the TCRdb table, and some are missing; sequencing was by immunoSEQ multiplex PCR. The sample has about 11,000 clones, about 71% seen once. The germline V gene has CDR1 GTSNPN and CDR2 SVGIG (reference sequence). The CDR3 consists of 13 residues. Between the trimmed V and J ends, which lost 2 bases and 7 bases, there was a span of 14 bases. This clone has only a few counts. Its antigen is as yet unknown. The chain employs TRBV30 and TRBJ1-2; weak D call: TRBD1 (6 bases). This specimen consisted of peripheral blood mononuclear cells (PBMCs), obtained at baseline. The clonotype was recovered from a human donor with classical Hodgkin lymphoma. The DNA of the CDR3 is TGTGCCTGGAGTCCGTCGGGGGGGGCTGGCTACACCTTC. Its protein product is CAWSPSGGAGYTF.